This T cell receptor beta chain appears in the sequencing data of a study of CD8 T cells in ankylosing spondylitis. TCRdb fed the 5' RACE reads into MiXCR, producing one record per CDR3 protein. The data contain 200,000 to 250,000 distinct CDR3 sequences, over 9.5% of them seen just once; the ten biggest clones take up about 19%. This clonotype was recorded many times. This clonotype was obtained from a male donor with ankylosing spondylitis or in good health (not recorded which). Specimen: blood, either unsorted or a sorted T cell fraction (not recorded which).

CDR3 bases: TGTGCCAGCAGCCGACAAGACAGCTACAATGAGCAGTTCTTC. Translation gives CASSRQDSYNEQFF. The chain carries TRBV3-1 and TRBJ2-1; TRBD1 might be the D (5 bases). The CDR3 extends over 14 amino acids. Trimming shortened V by 4 bases and J by 3 bases, and 10 bases separated the two germline ends. CDR1 and CDR2 from the germline V gene are LGHDT and YNNKEL (reference sequence).